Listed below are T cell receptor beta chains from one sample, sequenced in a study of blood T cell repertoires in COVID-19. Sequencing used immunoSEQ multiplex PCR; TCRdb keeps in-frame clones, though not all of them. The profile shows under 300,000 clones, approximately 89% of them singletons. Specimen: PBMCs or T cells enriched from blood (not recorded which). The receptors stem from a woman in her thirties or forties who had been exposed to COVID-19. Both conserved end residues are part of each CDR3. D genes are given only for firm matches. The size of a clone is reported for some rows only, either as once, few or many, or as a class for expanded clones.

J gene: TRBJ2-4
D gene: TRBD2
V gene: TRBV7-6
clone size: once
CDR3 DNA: TGTGCCAGCAGCTTAGTACTAGCGGGAGGGCCAGGGGAAGCCAAAAACATTCAGTACTTC
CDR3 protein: CASSLVLAGGPGEAKNIQYF

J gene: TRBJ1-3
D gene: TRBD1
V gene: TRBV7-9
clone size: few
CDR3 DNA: TGTGCCAGCAGCTTCCAATGGGGACAGGTGCGTATCTGCCGAAACACCATATATTTT
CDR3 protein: CASSFQWGQVRICRNTIYF

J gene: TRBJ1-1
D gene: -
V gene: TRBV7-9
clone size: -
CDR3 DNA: TGTGCCAGCAGCCATAGCACGGTGAACACTGAAGCTTTCTTT
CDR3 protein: CASSHSTVNTEAFF

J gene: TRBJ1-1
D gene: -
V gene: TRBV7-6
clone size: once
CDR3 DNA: TGTGCCAGCAGCTCCCCGGGGTTAGTCCACGGAGCTTTCTTT
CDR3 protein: CASSSPGLVHGAFF

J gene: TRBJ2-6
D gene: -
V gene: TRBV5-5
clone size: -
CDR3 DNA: TGTGCCAGCAGCTTCAGGACAGTCCCTGCGGCTGGGGCCAACGTCCTGACTTTC
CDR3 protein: CASSFRTVPAAGANVLTF

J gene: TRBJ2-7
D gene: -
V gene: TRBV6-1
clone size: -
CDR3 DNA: TGTGCCAGCAGTGCGAAGACGGGACACCTAACCTACGAGCAGTACTTC
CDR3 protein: CASSAKTGHLTYEQYF

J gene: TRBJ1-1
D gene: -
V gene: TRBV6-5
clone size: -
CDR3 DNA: TGTGCCAGCAGTTCCCCGGACATGCGGGCTTTCTTT
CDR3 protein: CASSSPDMRAFF

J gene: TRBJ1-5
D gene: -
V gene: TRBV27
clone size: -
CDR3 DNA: TGTGCCAGCAGTTTGCTTGGGAGCGGACGGAGGGGTATTCCCCAGCATTTT
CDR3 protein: CASSLLGSGRRGIPQHF

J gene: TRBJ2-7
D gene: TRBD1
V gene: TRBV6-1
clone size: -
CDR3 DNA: TGTGCCAGCAGTGAGTGGGGACAGGGGGGCTACTACGAGCAGTACTTC
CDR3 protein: CASSEWGQGGYYEQYF

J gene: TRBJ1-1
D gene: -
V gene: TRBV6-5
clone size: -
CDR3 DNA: TGTGCCAGCAGTCCGGGGAACACTGAAGCTTTCTTT
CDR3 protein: CASSPGNTEAFF

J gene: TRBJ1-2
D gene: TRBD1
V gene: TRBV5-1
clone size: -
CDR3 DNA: TGTGCCAGCAGCTCCTTAACCGGGACAGAGGGCTACACCTTC
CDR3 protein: CASSSLTGTEGYTF

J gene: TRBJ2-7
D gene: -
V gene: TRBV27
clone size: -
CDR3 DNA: TGTGCCAGCAGTTTTCCCGTGAGCTCCTACGAGCAGTACTTC
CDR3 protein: CASSFPVSSYEQYF

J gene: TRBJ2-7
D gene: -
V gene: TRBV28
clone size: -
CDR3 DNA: TGTGCCAGCAGTGGCCCTGGGCGCTCCTACGAGCAGTACTTC
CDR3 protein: CASSGPGRSYEQYF

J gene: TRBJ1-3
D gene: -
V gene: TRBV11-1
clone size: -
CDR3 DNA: TGTGCCAGCAGCTTCCGGACAGTCCGCTCTGGAAACACCATATATTTT
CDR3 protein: CASSFRTVRSGNTIYF

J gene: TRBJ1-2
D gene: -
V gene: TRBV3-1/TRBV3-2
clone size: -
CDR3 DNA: TGTGCCAGCAGCTTCGGGGGGGTACTCTATGGCTACACCTTC
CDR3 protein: CASSFGGVLYGYTF

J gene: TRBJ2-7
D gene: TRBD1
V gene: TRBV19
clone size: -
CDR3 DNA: TGTGCCAGTAGCCCTCTGGGACAGGGGTTCCACGAGCAGTACTTC
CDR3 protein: CASSPLGQGFHEQYF

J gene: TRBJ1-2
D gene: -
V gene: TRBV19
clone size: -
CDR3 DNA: TGTGCCAGTAGTACGTCCCCAGCCTGGGGGCAGGCCTATGGCTACACCTTC
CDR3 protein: CASSTSPAWGQAYGYTF

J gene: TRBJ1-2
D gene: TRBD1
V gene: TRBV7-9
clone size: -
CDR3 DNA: TGTGCCAGCAGCTTAGAAGCAGGGGGTAACTATGGCTACACCTTC
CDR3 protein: CASSLEAGGNYGYTF

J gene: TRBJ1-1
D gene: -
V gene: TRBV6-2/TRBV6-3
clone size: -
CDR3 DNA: TGTGCCAGCAGTTACGGGGAGGGGTCCCCCGAAGCTTTCTTT
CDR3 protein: CASSYGEGSPEAFF

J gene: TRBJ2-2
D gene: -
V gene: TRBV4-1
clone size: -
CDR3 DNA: TGCGCCAGCAGCCAAGGCACTAGAAACACCGGGGAGCTGTTTTTT
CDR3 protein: CASSQGTRNTGELFF

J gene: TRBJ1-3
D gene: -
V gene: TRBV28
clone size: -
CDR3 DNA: TGTGCCAGCAGGGGACACTATCACTCTGGAAACACCATATATTTT
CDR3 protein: CASRGHYHSGNTIYF

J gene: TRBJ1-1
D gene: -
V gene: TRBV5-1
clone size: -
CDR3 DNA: TGTGCCAGCAGCTTAGGACAGACCCACACTGAAGCTTTCTTT
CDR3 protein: CASSLGQTHTEAFF

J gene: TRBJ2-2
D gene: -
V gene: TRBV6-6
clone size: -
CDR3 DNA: TGTGCCAGCAGTTACTCTAGCGACACCGGGGAGCTGTTTTTT
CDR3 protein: CASSYSSDTGELFF

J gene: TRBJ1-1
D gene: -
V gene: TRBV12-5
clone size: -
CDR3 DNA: TGTGCTAGTGGCCCCACCCTACTAGTAGGGCCATGGGGGAACACTGAAGCTTTCTTT
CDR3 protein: CASGPTLLVGPWGNTEAFF

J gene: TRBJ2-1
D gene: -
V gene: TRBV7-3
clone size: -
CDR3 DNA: TGTGCCAGCAGCTTATTCCCGGGACAAAACTACAATGAGCAGTTCTTC
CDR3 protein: CASSLFPGQNYNEQFF

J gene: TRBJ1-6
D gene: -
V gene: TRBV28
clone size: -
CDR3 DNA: TGTGCCAGCACCTCATTTGGCACCAGTAATTCACCCCTCCACTTT
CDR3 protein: CASTSFGTSNSPLHF

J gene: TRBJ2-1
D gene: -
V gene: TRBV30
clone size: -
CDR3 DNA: TGTGCCGGCCAGAAGATAGTGACAGGCCTATACAATGAGCAGTTCTTC
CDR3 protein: CAGQKIVTGLYNEQFF

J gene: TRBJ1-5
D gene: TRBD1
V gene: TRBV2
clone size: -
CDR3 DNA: TGTGCCAGCAGTGCGGGACAGGGATCTTGGCAGCCCCAGCATTTT
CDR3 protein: CASSAGQGSWQPQHF

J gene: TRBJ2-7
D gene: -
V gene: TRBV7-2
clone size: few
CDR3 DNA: TGTGCCAGCCAACAAGTCATCTCCTACGAGCAGTACTTC
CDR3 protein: CASQQVISYEQYF

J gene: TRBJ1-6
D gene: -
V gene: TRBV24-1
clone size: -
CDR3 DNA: TGTGCCACCAGTGATCCCACCGGGGGACCCCTCCACTTT
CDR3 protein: CATSDPTGGPLHF

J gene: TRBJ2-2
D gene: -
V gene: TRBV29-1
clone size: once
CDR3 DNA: TGCAGCGTTCTTTCAGGTGTGGAGCTGTTTTTT
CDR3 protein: CSVLSGVELFF

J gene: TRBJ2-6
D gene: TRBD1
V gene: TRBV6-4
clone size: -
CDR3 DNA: TGTGCCAGCAGTGACCACGCATCAACAGGGGCTGGGGCCAACGTCCTGACTTTC
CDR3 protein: CASSDHASTGAGANVLTF

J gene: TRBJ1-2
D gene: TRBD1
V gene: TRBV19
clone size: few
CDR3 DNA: TGTGCCAGTAGTCGACAGGGCGGTCACTATGGCTACACCTTC
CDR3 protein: CASSRQGGHYGYTF

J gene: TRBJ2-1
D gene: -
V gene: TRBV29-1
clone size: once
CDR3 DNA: TGCAGCGCTGCGGGGTTCGTCTCCTACAATGAGCAGTTCTTC
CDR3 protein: CSAAGFVSYNEQFF

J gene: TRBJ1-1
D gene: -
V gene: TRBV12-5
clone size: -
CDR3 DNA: TGTGCTAGTGGTGTCTCATACAGGGATTGGGGCACTGAAGCTTTCTTT
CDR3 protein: CASGVSYRDWGTEAFF

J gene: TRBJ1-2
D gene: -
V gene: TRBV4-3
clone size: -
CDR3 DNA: TGCGCCAGCAGCCAAGGGCTCAGGGATGGCTACACCTTC
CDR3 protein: CASSQGLRDGYTF

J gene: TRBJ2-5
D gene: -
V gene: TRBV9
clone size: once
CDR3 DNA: TGTGCCAGCAGCGTAGTTGGGCGGGGGCCGGGGGAGACCCAGTACTTC
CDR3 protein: CASSVVGRGPGETQYF

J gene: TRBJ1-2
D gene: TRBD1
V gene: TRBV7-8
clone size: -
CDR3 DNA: TGTGCCAGCAGCTTAGCGAGGACAGGGCGTAGCTATGGCTACACCTTC
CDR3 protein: CASSLARTGRSYGYTF

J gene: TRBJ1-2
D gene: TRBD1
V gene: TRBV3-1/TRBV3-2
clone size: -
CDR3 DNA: TGTGCCAGCAGCCAAGCCAGGGGGGACGGCTACACCTTC
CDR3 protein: CASSQARGDGYTF

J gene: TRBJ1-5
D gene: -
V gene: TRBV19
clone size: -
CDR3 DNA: TGTGCCAGTAGTATTCAAAGGGGATGGAGCAATCAGCCCCAGCATTTT
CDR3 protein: CASSIQRGWSNQPQHF

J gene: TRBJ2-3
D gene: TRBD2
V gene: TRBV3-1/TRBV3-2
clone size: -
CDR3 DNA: TGTGCCAGCAGCCGGGCTAGCGGGACCGCAGATACGCAGTATTTT
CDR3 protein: CASSRASGTADTQYF

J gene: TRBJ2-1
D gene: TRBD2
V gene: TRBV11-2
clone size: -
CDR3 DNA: TGTGCCATCTCTAGGGTCGGTCGGGGGGATACGTTCTTC
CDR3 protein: CAISRVGRGDTFF

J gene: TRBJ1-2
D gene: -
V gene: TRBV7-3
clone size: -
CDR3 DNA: TGTGCCAGCAGCTCCCGTGGCGGCGAGGGCTACACCTTC
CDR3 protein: CASSSRGGEGYTF

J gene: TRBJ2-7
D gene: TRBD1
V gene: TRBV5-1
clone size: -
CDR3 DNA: TGCGCCAGCAGCTTGGCAATTGGGACAGGGCTCTACGAGCAGTACTTC
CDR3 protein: CASSLAIGTGLYEQYF